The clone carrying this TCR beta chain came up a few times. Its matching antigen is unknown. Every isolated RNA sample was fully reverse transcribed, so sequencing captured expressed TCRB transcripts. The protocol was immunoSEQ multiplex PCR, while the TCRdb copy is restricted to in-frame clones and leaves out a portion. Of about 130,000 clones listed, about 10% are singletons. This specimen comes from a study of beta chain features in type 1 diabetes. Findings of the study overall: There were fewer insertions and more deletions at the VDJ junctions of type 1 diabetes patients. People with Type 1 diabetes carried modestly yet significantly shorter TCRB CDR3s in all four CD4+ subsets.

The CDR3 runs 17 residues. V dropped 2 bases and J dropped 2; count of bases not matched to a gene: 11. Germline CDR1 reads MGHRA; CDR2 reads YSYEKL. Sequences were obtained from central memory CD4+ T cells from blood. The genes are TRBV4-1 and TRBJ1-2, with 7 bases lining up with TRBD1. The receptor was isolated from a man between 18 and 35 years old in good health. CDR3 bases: TGCGCCAGCAGCCAAAGGTTAGGGGGCGCCCCGAACTATGGCTACACCTTC. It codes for CASSQRLGGAPNYGYTF.